The present TCR beta chain was sequenced within a study of identical twins. Trimming took 7 bases from V and 0 from J; bases not matched to a gene: 8. The CDR3 sequence is 15 residues long. In germline, CDR1 is MDHEN, CDR2 SYDVKM. Findings and caveats of the study: The study based its conclusions on cross-sectional statistical analysis and did not follow the same donors.

This clonotype occurred a few times. No antigen is known for it. TCRdb re-called the 5' RACE reads through MiXCR, storing one row per CDR3 protein. Among roughly 1.6 million distinct CDR3 sequences listed, roughly a third were seen once. Sample: cord blood. The clonotype was recovered from a newborn girl in good health. The chain links TRBV28 to TRBJ2-7; 8 bases map to TRBD1. The CDR3 sequence is CASNYRDRISYEQYF. CDR3 DNA: TGTGCCAGCAACTACCGGGACAGGATCTCCTACGAGCAGTACTTC.